This T cell receptor (beta chain) is from a study of shared clonotypes between healthy human individuals (dated by TCRdb to 2020 to 2022). The study in broad terms: A few men and two women, aged 18 to 49 years, made up the cohort. For each donor, CD4 naive and CD4 memory were each given three plates, CD8 naive was given two plates, and CD8 memory was given one plate. Blood TCR repertoires of about 5 healthy adults were deeply sequenced to estimate repertoire size and the extent of clonotype sharing between individuals. Different laboratories and diverse techniques were used to prepare libraries and sequence TCR repertoires, to increase sequencing depth and limit assay-specific biases. Each donor's leukapheresis produced roughly between about 0.8 and 10 billion PBMCs.

The junction shows trimming of 4 bases on V and 2 bases on J, plus 12 bases between the germline ends. Including the terminal cysteine and phenylalanine, the CDR3 comprises 14 residues. Here the CDR3 DNA is all that survives: 42 bases in frame from base 1. The germline V gene supplies CDR1 SQVTM and CDR2 ANQGSEA. The donors were healthy, HIV-negative adults who had no recently reported acute infections or vaccinations. Only Caucasian adults living in Nashville, Tennessee, USA were represented among the donors. Magnetic negative selection was used to enrich CD4+ T cells, after which naive cells were positively selected on CD45RA and the negative fraction became the memory subset. Blood was collected by leukapheresis, and PBMCs were isolated by Ficoll-Histopaque density gradient centrifugation and then cryopreserved in liquid nitrogen vapor phase. Analytical flow cytometry was used to check the purity and quantity of every magnetically sorted T cell population. Genomic DNA was isolated from each sorted fraction and quantified by UV absorbance on a Nanodrop 2000c.

Points the paper makes about the study in general: Even with the large sequencing depth, rarefaction of the sorted-subset datasets indicated that sequencing was incomplete. Estimated clonotype richness was generally larger for naive than for memory subsets. Clonotypes shared by all four sorted-subset donors showed higher generation probabilities than non-shared clonotypes. Because the study included only a small number of donors, the genetic and exposure-history diversity represented was limited. Roughly 5% of naive CD4, 3% to 3.5% of naive CD8, approximately 2% of memory CD4, and less than 0.45% of memory CD8 clonotypes were shared across a few donors. Pairwise subsampling led to the expectation that sequencing depth would affect the degree of clonotype sharing among donors. Sampling was limited to blood, and TCR repertoires in tissue likely differ from TCR repertoires in blood.

Using the deep immunoSEQ assay, multiplex PCR amplified TCR CDR3 regions from genomic DNA. Extracted genomic DNA from each cell subset was distributed evenly across all wells of several immunoSEQ 96-well plates, and each plate was treated as a replicate. For sorted subsets, each replicate PCR was loaded with roughly 200 ng genomic DNA, equivalent to approximately 33,000 T cell genomes. Purified libraries were measured with a Qubit 3.0 fluorometer, size-checked on a Bioanalyzer 2100, and measured again with the KAPA Library Quantification kit. A separate single-read 150-cycle Illumina NextSeq 550 flow cell was used to sequence each immunoSEQ 96-well plate. The study's processing was this. Because the immunoSEQ output held only junctional sequences and lacked quality scores, the filtering could not match the filtering applied to full-length reads. To assign V/J genes and CDR3, sequences were annotated against IMGT germline references using PyIR, a Python wrapper for IgBLAST v1.9. Any read was removed if the V/J assignment was weak (E-value above 1e-6), the CDR3 was missing, or the read contained stop codons, out-of-frame junctions, or ambiguous translated residues. A V3J clonotype was defined by an identical inferred V gene, J gene, and CDR3 amino acid sequence. To compute the percentage overlap between repertoires, the number of shared unique clonotypes was divided by the size of the smaller repertoire. Three approaches were used to assess repertoire richness: RTK rarefaction, the Chao1 estimator, and Recon v2.1 estimates of unobserved clonotypes. OLGA was used to compute generation probabilities for all TCRbeta clonotypes that the gDNA method yielded from a few donors. The immuneACCESS repertoire file appears here via TCRdb, limited to in-frame rearrangements. These files lack a portion of the clones; in checked studies, under half of the deficit traces to unresolved V genes, and the cause of the others is not known. V, J and clone size were drawn from that table, and D and trimming were deduced from the DNA. This sample has over 2 million clones in its table, and 85% to 95% of those were observed once. Of the sample, under 0.15% falls within the top ten clones.

About this clone: It has no known antigen specificity. No base qualities exist here, and no much larger clone lies one base off it.

The TCR sequence derives from a young man in good health. Material: naive CD4+ T cells sorted from blood. This sample's cell subset or site label indicates: CD45RA+ positively selected. The rearrangement joined TRBV29-1 to TRBJ1-3, and TRBD1 may be the D gene, going by 6 matching bases. The nucleotide sequence reads as follows: TGCAGCGTTGCCCGGGGGGCCGCTGGAAACACCATATATTTT. This is translated as CSVARGAAGNTIYF.